Below are 15 T cell receptor beta chains sequenced from a single sample in a study of shared clonotypes between healthy human individuals. Data came from immunoSEQ multiplex PCR; TCRdb stores just in-frame clones and leaves some out. Found here are some 660,000 clones, more than 70% of them singletons; the top ten hold 1.5% to 2%. The sample was memory CD4+ T cells sorted from blood. Subset denoted: CD45RA-negative fraction. Receptors were obtained from a woman in her thirties in good health.

The V and J genes are TRBV28 and TRBJ1-5, with 11 bases lining up with TRBD1. The V gene end was trimmed by 3 bases and the J gene end by 5 bases; junction bases not matched to a gene: 3. CDR1 is MDHEN, CDR2 SYDVKM, per germline. This CDR3 contains 15 residues. CDR3: CASSLGTGGDQPQHF. The CDR3 bases are TGTGCCAGCAGTTTGGGGACAGGGGGAGATCAGCCCCAGCATTTT.

The gene calls are TRBV7-8 and TRBJ1-2; no clear D. This CDR3 has 14 amino acids. Per germline, CDR1 SGHVS and CDR2 FQNEAQ. V was trimmed by 4 bases and J by 1 base, leaving 10 bases between them. The CDR3 bases are TGTGCCAGCAGCTCCGGACCCTTTAACTATGGCTACACCTTC. As protein: CASSSGPFNYGYTF.

The CDR3 sequence: CASSPLPDQETQYF. The CDR3 nucleotides are TGTGCCAGCTCACCATTACCAGATCAAGAGACCCAGTACTTC. The chain combines TRBV18 with TRBJ2-5; D is unclear. The CDR3 is 14 residues long. V gave up 2 bases and J gave up 2 bases, with 9 bases separating them. Looked up from germline, CDR1 is KGHSH and CDR2 is LQKENI.

This rearrangement joins TRBV6-5 to TRBJ2-7; D is perhaps TRBD1 or TRBD2 (5 bases each). Trimming left V 3 bases short and J 6 bases short, with 12 bases between. The CDR3 consists of 13 residues. Germline CDR1 reads MNHEY; CDR2 reads SVGAGI. The CDR3 is CASSYRGVGEQYF. CDR3 bases: TGTGCCAGCAGTTATCGAGGGGTGGGCGAGCAGTACTTC.

The chain has TRBV28 and TRBJ2-5, with 8 bases that match TRBD1. The CDR3 covers 15 residues. CDR1 is MDHEN and CDR2 is SYDVKM in the germline V gene. Trimming took 6 bases from V and 1 from J; bases not matched to a gene: 7. The CDR3 nucleotides are TGTGCCAGCAGCCTCCAAGGACAGGGCCAAGAGACCCAGTACTTC. Protein: CASSLQGQGQETQYF.

V usage is TRBV6-5 and J usage is TRBJ2-2, with D possibly matching TRBD2 (6 bases). The CDR3 covers 15 residues. V lost 3 bases to trimming and J lost 1 base, with 9 bases between them. Germline V gene sequence: CDR1 MNHEY, CDR2 SVGAGI. The CDR3 DNA sequence: TGTGCCAGCAGTTATGAGGGAGGGAACACCGGGGAGCTGTTTTTT. Its protein is CASSYEGGNTGELFF.

V and J are TRBV7-2 and TRBJ2-1, with a possible D match to TRBD1 (7 bases). The CDR3 runs 15 residues. Germline loops: CDR1 SGHTA, CDR2 FQGNSA. V lost 4 bases to trimming and J lost 0 bases, with 10 bases between them. The CDR3 loop is CASSSQGGSYNEQFF. The CDR3, as DNA: TGTGCCAGCAGCTCCCAGGGGGGCTCCTACAATGAGCAGTTCTTC.

V gene TRBV7-8 combines with J gene TRBJ2-7; D not resolved. The CDR3 is 14 residues long. V dropped 2 bases and J dropped 3 bases, with 11 bases sitting between them. The germline gives CDR1 SGHVS, CDR2 FQNEAQ. The CDR3 reads CASSLRTADYEQYF. CDR3 nucleotide sequence: TGTGCCAGCAGCTTAAGGACGGCAGACTACGAGCAGTACTTC.

V usage is TRBV6-1 and J usage is TRBJ1-1; 8 positions agree with TRBD1. After removal of 3 bases from V and 6 bases from J, the junction contained 3 bases not matched to a gene. CDR1 MNHNS and CDR2 SASEGT come from the germline V gene. The CDR3 consists of 13 residues. The CDR3 DNA sequence: TGTGCCAGCAGTGAGAACAGGGGGGCTGAAGCTTTCTTT. It yields the protein CASSENRGAEAFF.

The genes are TRBV6-5 and TRBJ2-7, with 7 bases identical to TRBD2. Losses at the gene ends were 5 bases for V and 4 bases for J; bases not matched to a gene: 11. The CDR3 is made up of 15 amino acids. CDR1 is MNHEY, CDR2 SVGAGI, per germline. DNA of the CDR3: TGTGCCAGCAGTCGCCTAGCGGTGTTAGGTTACGAGCAGTACTTC. It encodes CASSRLAVLGYEQYF.

The chain carries TRBV11-3 and TRBJ2-1; 10 nucleotides align to TRBD1. CDR3 size: 16 residues. The trim removed 5 bases at V and 5 bases at J, leaving 9 bases unmatched. From germline, CDR1 is SGHNT and CDR2 YENEEA. DNA for the CDR3: TGTGCCAGCAGCCAGGCGGGGACAGGGGCTGACAATGAGCAGTTCTTC. Its protein is CASSQAGTGADNEQFF.

The chain is built from TRBV6-1 and TRBJ2-2; D uncertain. With 5 bases removed from V and 3 bases from J, the gap between germline ends came to 10 bases. The CDR3 spans 14 residues. Germline CDR1 is MNHNS and CDR2 is SASEGT. For the CDR3, the DNA is TGTGCCAGCAGTTCTCAATTGGACACCGGGGAGCTGTTTTTT. Amino acid sequence: CASSSQLDTGELFF.

This clone was observed a few times. The V gene is TRBV6-1, the J gene TRBJ1-1; 7 bases align to TRBD1. After removal of 7 bases from V and 7 bases from J, the junction contained 9 bases not matched to a gene. The CDR3 contains 13 residues. CDR1 and CDR2 from the germline V gene are MNHNS and SASEGT. CDR3 sequence reads: CASIPDRYGEAFF. The CDR3 DNA reads TGTGCCAGCATCCCGGACAGGTACGGTGAAGCTTTCTTT.

In this sample, this clone turned up once. Here the CDR3 reads CASRDWVGNEQFF. CDR3 nucleotides: TGTGCCAGCAGAGACTGGGTTGGGAATGAGCAGTTCTTC. The V gene is TRBV27, the J gene TRBJ2-1, with no clear D. The CDR3 runs 13 residues. Germline V gene lookup returns CDR1 MNHEY and CDR2 SMNVEV (reference sequence). The V end was cut by 6 bases, the J end by 7 bases, with 13 bases between.

The DNA for the CDR3 is TGCGCCAGCAGTCGCTTCCTGGATGGGGGGTATCAGCCCCAGCATTTT. This gives the protein CASSRFLDGGYQPQHF. V and J are TRBV23-1 and TRBJ1-5; D perhaps matches TRBD1 (5 bases). TRBV23-1 is an ORF, with its function uncertain. The CDR3 has 16 amino acids. The V and J ends lost 4 bases and 5 bases respectively, with 18 bases between them.